Following are 19 T cell receptor beta chains from one sample sequenced in a study of CD8+CD57+ T cells in acquired aplastic anemia. Using genomic DNA as the template, TCR beta VDJ and CDR3 profiling was carried out. TCRdb redid the calling of the reads with MiXCR, one entry per CDR3 protein. This sample yields some 170,000 distinct CDR3 sequences, of which under 55% are seen a single time; 1.1% belongs to the top ten. Before being chosen for sequencing, patients had shown CD8+CD57+ cell expansion by flow cytometry. Specimen: sorted CD4+, CD8+, or CD8+CD57+ T cells (not recorded which) from PBMCs. All receptors derive from a human donor with aplastic anemia.

The V and J genes are TRBV11-2 and TRBJ2-2; D ambiguous. The germline V gene has CDR1 SGHAT and CDR2 FQNNGV. This CDR3 has 12 amino acids. Trimming pared 9 bases from V and 6 bases from J, leaving 11 bases between. In DNA, the CDR3 is TGTGCCAGTTACTATGGGGCCGGGGAGCTGTTTTTT. The encoded protein is CASYYGAGELFF.

The table lists this clonotype with many counts. The chain uses TRBV11-1 and TRBJ1-2; tentative D call: TRBD1 (5 bases). Germline-derived CDR1 and CDR2 are SGHAT and FQDESV (reference sequence). The CDR3 runs to 16 residues. V shed 4 bases and J shed 5 bases, with 20 bases lying between them. CDR3 residues: CASSYSRDPGVYGYTF. CDR3 DNA sequence: TGTGCCAGCAGCTATTCCCGGGACCCAGGAGTTTATGGCTACACCTTC.

This clonotype came up many times. The V call is TRBV5-1, the J call TRBJ2-5, with 7 bases aligning to TRBD2. From germline, CDR1 is SGHRS and CDR2 YFSETQ. J lost 1 base, V lost 2 bases, and 5 bases had no gene match. The CDR3 has 15 amino acids. In nucleotides, the CDR3 is TGCGCCAGCAGCTTCGGGGGGAGCGCCCAAGAGACCCAGTACTTC. It specifies CASSFGGSAQETQYF.

With respect to this clonotype: A much larger clone is a single base away; this may be a read error. This chain connects TRBV5-1 to TRBJ2-5; no reliable D call. This CDR3 comprises 14 residues. Germline CDR1 and CDR2: SGHRS and YFSETQ. The CDR3: CASSLIPASETQCF. CDR3 bases: TGCGCCAGCAGCTTGATTCCCGCATCAGAGACCCAGTGCTTC.

A remark on this clonotype: One junction end does not reproduce the germline sequence, and a read error may be involved. The chain uses TRBV6-2 or TRBV6-3 and TRBJ2-3; D could derive from TRBD1 or TRBD2 (6 bases each). Germline V gene sequence: CDR1 MNHEY, CDR2 SVGEGT. The CDR3 sequence is 18 residues long. DNA for the CDR3: TGTGCCAGCAGTTACCCCGATTGGGGGGCGGGAAACACAGATGCGCAGTATTTT. Protein: CASSYPDWGAGNTDAQYF.

The chain joins TRBV6-1 to TRBJ2-3; D is ambiguous. The V gene lost 10 bases and the J gene lost 1 base, with 6 bases spanning the gap. The CDR3 totals 11 residues. Germline V gene data show CDR1 as MNHNS and CDR2 as SASEGT. As DNA, the CDR3 is TGTGCCACCCAACGCACAGATACGCAGTATTTT. Residues: CATQRTDTQYF.

Many counts were recorded for this clonotype. J is TRBJ1-3 and V is TRBV29-1; unclear D gene. Between the trimmed V and J ends, which lost 7 bases and 1 base, there was a span of 8 bases. The CDR3 extends over 12 amino acids. Germline assignment: CDR1 SQVTM and CDR2 ANQGSEA. CDR3 protein: CSAGSSGNTIYF. The DNA of the CDR3 is TGCAGCGCCGGGTCTTCTGGAAACACCATATATTTT.

The chain links TRBV9 to TRBJ2-1, with D uncertain. The CDR3 extends over 10 amino acids. The V gene's germline CDR1 is SGDLS and CDR2 YYNGEE. With 5 bases removed from V and 9 bases from J, the gap between germline ends came to 6 bases. CDR3 nucleotide sequence: TGTGCCAGCAGGCCCAGTGAGCAGTTCTTC. Its protein product is CASRPSEQFF.

The sample holds many counts of this clonotype. The chain couples TRBV7-3 to TRBJ2-1; 9 bases are a match to TRBD2. CDR3 length equals 16 residues. V lost 4 bases, J lost 7 bases, and 11 bases stayed unmatched. CDR1 is SGHTA and CDR2 is FQGTGA in the germline V gene. CDR3 nucleotide sequence: TGTGCCAGCAGCTCGCGGGGGGGGGCGCGGCTAAATGAGCAGTTCTTC. It yields the protein CASSSRGGARLNEQFF.

This clonotype was detected many times. The chain has TRBV20-1 and TRBJ2-3, with 12 bases lining up with TRBD2. Germline trimming cut 6 bases from V and 5 bases from J; bases unmatched to any gene: 12. The CDR3 has 16 amino acids. Per germline, CDR1 DFQATT and CDR2 SNEGSKA (reference sequence). The chain's CDR3 is CSAPRLAGDALDTQYF. CDR3 sequence (DNA): TGCAGTGCCCCCCGACTAGCGGGGGACGCACTAGATACGCAGTATTTT.

The J gene is TRBJ1-1, the V gene TRBV5-1; D ambiguous. V lost 4 bases and J lost 0, with 7 bases in between. Germline V lookup: CDR1 SGHRS, CDR2 YFSETQ. The CDR3 covers 13 residues. CDR3 DNA: TGCGCCAGCAGCCGGAACATGAACACTGAAGCTTTCTTT. Amino acids: CASSRNMNTEAFF.

This clonotype was observed at least ten times. The rearrangement uses TRBV12-3 or TRBV12-4 and TRBJ1-5; a weak D match, TRBD1 (5 bases). This CDR3 region has 14 residues. V dropped 0 bases and J dropped 6 bases, with 9 bases sitting between them. The CDR3 region is CASSLAGAPQPQHF. CDR3 nucleotide sequence: TGTGCCAGCAGTTTAGCAGGGGCCCCTCAGCCCCAGCATTTT.

Many counts were recorded for this clonotype. This chain links TRBV20-1 with TRBJ2-1; 10 bases line up with TRBD2. The germline V gene has CDR1 DFQATT and CDR2 SNEGSKA (reference sequence). This CDR3 is 16 amino acids long. The trim removed 0 bases at V and 9 bases at J, leaving 11 bases unmatched. CDR3 DNA sequence: TGCAGTGCTAGAGACCCCTCCAAGCGGGGGGGGGCTGAGCAGTTCTTC. Residues: CSARDPSKRGGAEQFF.

This clonotype appeared a few times. The chain links TRBV5-1 to TRBJ2-1; the match to TRBD2 covers 12 bases. Unmatched junction bases numbered 7, after V lost 6 bases and J lost 6 bases. Germline V gives CDR1 SGHRS, CDR2 YFSETQ. The CDR3 contains 15 residues. This CDR3 is CASTPSGGVFNEQFF. CDR3 DNA sequence: TGCGCCAGCACCCCTAGCGGGGGGGTTTTCAATGAGCAGTTCTTC.

This clonotype showed up many times. The chain carries TRBV24-1 and TRBJ2-2, with D perhaps given as TRBD1 or TRBD2 (6 bases each). The CDR3 contains 15 residues. V gave up 3 bases and J gave up 4 bases, with 11 bases separating them. Germline CDR1 is KGHDR and CDR2 is SFDVKD. CDR3 DNA: TGTGCCACCAGTGATACACAGGGAGGCACCGGGGAGCTGTTTTTT. Translated: CATSDTQGGTGELFF.

This sequence joins TRBV19 and TRBJ2-7; D uncertain. The CDR3 has 14 amino acids. Trimming pared 3 bases from V and 2 bases from J, leaving 11 bases between. CDR1 is LNHDA and CDR2 is SQIVND in the germline V gene (reference sequence). The DNA of the CDR3 is TGTGCCAGTAGTATCAAGGTTGGGGCCTACGAGCAGTACTTC. Protein: CASSIKVGAYEQYF.

The rearrangement links TRBV9 to TRBJ2-7; 10 bases map to TRBD2. Per germline, CDR1 SGDLS and CDR2 YYNGEE. The CDR3 loop spans 15 amino acids. Germline trimming cut 0 bases from V and 5 bases from J; bases unmatched to any gene: 5. CDR3 nucleotide sequence: TGTGCCAGCAGCGTAGGAAGCGGGGGGGCCCACGAGCAGTACTTC. Translated, it gives CASSVGSGGAHEQYF.

This clonotype was seen repeatedly, ten times or more. V usage is TRBV10-3 and J usage is TRBJ1-1; D is uncertain. The V and J ends lost 0 bases and 5 bases respectively, with 7 bases between them. The CDR3 runs to 13 residues. CDR1 ENHRY and CDR2 SYGVKD come from the germline V gene. CDR3 nucleotide sequence: TGTGCCATCAGTGAGTCCCCCGGGACTGAAGCTTTCTTT. Amino acids: CAISESPGTEAFF.

This clonotype has at least ten counts. V is TRBV7-3 and J is TRBJ2-5; tentatively, D is TRBD2 (5 bases). Per the germline V gene, CDR1 is SGHTA and CDR2 is FQGTGA. V was trimmed by 3 bases and J by 1 base, leaving 9 bases between them. The length of the CDR3 is 14 residues. The CDR3 DNA follows: TGTGCCAGCAGCTTCACAAGCGGCCAAGAGACCCAGTACTTC. As protein: CASSFTSGQETQYF. Full variable domain (rest looked up from reference TRBV7-3 and TRBJ2-5): GAGVSQTPSNKVTEKGKYVELRCDPISGHTALYWYRQSLGQGPEFLIYFQGTGAADDSGLPNDRFFAVRPEGSVSTLKIQRTERGDSAVYLCASSFTSGQETQYFGPGTRLLVL.